The 29 T cell receptor beta chains reported below all come from one sample, sequenced in a study of T cell responses to AZD1222 COVID-19 vaccine. The method was immunoSEQ multiplex PCR; TCRdb's version includes in-frame clones alone and lacks a portion of them. This sample carries 65,000 to 70,000 clones, roughly 90% of them seen once, and the ten largest clones take 7.5% to 9%. The sequences come from peripheral blood, collected on day 0 of AZD1222 vaccination. These receptors were taken from an adult in good health.

The rearrangement links TRBV6-1 to TRBJ1-2; D unresolved. Germline CDR1 and CDR2: MNHNS and SASEGT. Trimming removed 4 bases from V and 2 bases from J, with 17 bases in between. The CDR3 loop spans 16 amino acids. The CDR3 loop reads CASSVETNPYNYGYTF. In DNA, the CDR3 is TGTGCCAGCAGTGTAGAGACAAATCCCTACAACTATGGCTACACCTTC.

This chain uses TRBV18 with TRBJ2-1; possibly TRBD1 for D (6 bases). The CDR3 contains 14 residues. Trimming cost V 3 bases and J 7 bases, with 13 bases left between them. CDR1 KGHSH and CDR2 LQKENI come from the germline V gene. The CDR3 nucleotides are TGTGCCAGCTCACCTCTGGGGGCAAGGAATGAGCAGTTCTTC. As protein: CASSPLGARNEQFF.

This clone was picked up one time. This rearrangement joins TRBV6-5 to TRBJ1-2; 8 positions agree with TRBD1. V gave up 11 bases and J gave up 6 bases; unmatched junction bases: 8. This CDR3 comprises 12 residues. Germline CDR1 reads MNHEY; CDR2 reads SVGAGI. In DNA, the CDR3 is TGTGCCGGGTCAGGGGGCGCACATGGCTACACCTTC. It translates to CAGSGGAHGYTF.

The V call is TRBV11-2, the J call TRBJ2-3; D ambiguous. Per the germline V gene, CDR1 is SGHAT and CDR2 is FQNNGV. The CDR3 covers 14 residues. V shed 4 bases and J shed 4 bases, with 12 bases lying between them. The CDR3 DNA reads as TGTGCCAGCAGCTGGATTAGCACAGCAGATACGCAGTATTTT. Amino acids: CASSWISTADTQYF.

The rearrangement joins TRBV2 to TRBJ1-2, with TRBD1 identical over 7 bases. Germline-derived CDR1 and CDR2 are SNHLY and FYNNEI. Germline trimming cut 3 bases from V and 2 bases from J; bases unmatched to any gene: 6. The CDR3 is 15 residues long. The CDR3 nucleotides read TGTGCCAGCAGTGAGGACAGGCCTTCAAACTATGGCTACACCTTC. This codes for CASSEDRPSNYGYTF.

The rearrangement uses TRBV5-4 and TRBJ2-3; D gene ambiguous. Germline CDR1 is SGHNT and CDR2 is YYREEE (reference sequence). V was pared by 4 bases and J by 2 bases, with 17 bases between. This CDR3 comprises 16 residues. Here the CDR3 reads CASSPPNPSSTDTQYF. The CDR3 DNA is TGTGCCAGCAGCCCGCCAAACCCCTCTTCCACAGATACGCAGTATTTT.

The table lists this clone with a count of one. CDR3: CASSRTGMRAFF. The CDR3, as DNA: TGTGCCAGCAGCCGTACAGGGATGAGGGCTTTCTTT. The chain employs TRBV12-3 or TRBV12-4 and TRBJ1-1, with D maybe TRBD1 (6 bases). This CDR3 spans 12 amino acids. The V gene lost 6 bases and the J gene lost 11 bases, with 16 bases spanning the gap.

The chain combines TRBV6-1 with TRBJ1-5; D may be TRBD1 (6 bases). Trimming removed 3 bases from V and 2 bases from J, with 11 bases in between. The CDR3 is 15 residues long. Germline CDR1 reads MNHNS; CDR2 reads SASEGT. As DNA, the CDR3 is TGTGCCAGCAGTGAGATACAGGGAGGCAATCAGCCCCAGCATTTT. Translation: CASSEIQGGNQPQHF.

The rearrangement uses TRBV6-5 and TRBJ1-1, with D possibly being TRBD1 (5 bases). Between the trimmed V and J ends, which lost 2 bases and 1 base, there was a span of 14 bases. This CDR3 is built from 16 residues. Germline CDR1 is MNHEY and CDR2 is SVGAGI. The CDR3: CASSYAAGRTNTEAFF. DNA for the CDR3: TGTGCCAGCAGTTACGCTGCGGGACGGACGAACACTGAAGCTTTCTTT.

The chain employs TRBV24-1 and TRBJ1-5, with 7 nucleotides matching TRBD1. The CDR3 is made up of 17 amino acids. Trimming took 3 bases from V and 2 from J; bases not matched to a gene: 9. The germline CDR1 and CDR2 sequences are KGHDR and SFDVKD. CDR3 region: CATSDHRGQQGNQPQHF. DNA for the CDR3: TGTGCCACCAGTGATCACCGGGGACAGCAAGGCAATCAGCCCCAGCATTTT.

The chain couples TRBV6-5 to TRBJ2-7; either TRBD1 or TRBD2 may supply D (5 bases each). The germline V gene has CDR1 MNHEY and CDR2 SVGAGI. The length of the CDR3 is 15 residues. V lost 5 bases to trimming and J lost 7 bases, with 21 bases between them. The CDR3 loop reads CASSKTGARSGEQYF. CDR3 DNA sequence: TGTGCCAGCAGTAAAACCGGGGCCCGATCGGGGGAGCAGTACTTC.

The chain links TRBV6-5 to TRBJ2-7; 12 nucleotides align to TRBD2. V was clipped by 4 bases and J by 2 bases; unmatched bases: 3. CDR3 size: 15 residues. Germline CDR1 and CDR2: MNHEY and SVGAGI. The CDR3 bases are TGTGCCAGCAGTTCGACTAGCGGGAGAACCTACGAGCAGTACTTC. Translating gives CASSSTSGRTYEQYF.

The chain carries TRBV20-1 and TRBJ2-7, with D hard to call. CDR3 length: 13 residues. Trimming pared 3 bases from V and 0 bases from J, leaving 9 bases between. The V gene's germline CDR1 is DFQATT and CDR2 SNEGSKA (reference sequence). The CDR3 protein is CSASLLSSYEQYF. As DNA, the CDR3 is TGCAGTGCTAGTCTGCTAAGCTCCTACGAGCAGTACTTC.

The CDR3: CASSNDGGSYNEQFF. The CDR3 nucleotides are TGCGCCAGCAGCAACGACGGGGGCTCCTACAATGAGCAGTTCTTC. The chain carries TRBV5-1 and TRBJ2-1, with D possibly matching TRBD2 (6 bases). Trimming took off 4 bases at V and 0 bases at J, with 11 bases between the two ends. Germline V gene lookup returns CDR1 SGHRS and CDR2 YFSETQ. The CDR3 consists of 15 residues.

This chain links TRBV4-1 with TRBJ1-4, with TRBD1 matching 7 bases. Germline CDR1 and CDR2: MGHRA and YSYEKL. The V segment lost 1 base and the J segment 7 bases; nucleotides outside the gene matches: 6. CDR3 length: 15 amino acids. The CDR3 DNA reads TGCGCCAGCAGCCAAGCGACAGGGAGGGGTGAAAAACTGTTTTTT. As protein: CASSQATGRGEKLFF.

The chain carries TRBV7-6 and TRBJ2-1; D unclear. The V gene lost 0 bases and the J gene lost 0 bases, with 12 bases spanning the gap. CDR3 size: 17 residues. Per the germline V gene, CDR1 is SGHVS and CDR2 is FNYEAQ. The CDR3 coding sequence is TGTGCCAGCAGCTTAGCTGTGGCACTTAACTCCTACAATGAGCAGTTCTTC. Protein: CASSLAVALNSYNEQFF.

The V and J genes are TRBV5-1 and TRBJ2-7; D unclear. The V end was cut by 2 bases, the J end by 2 bases, with 11 bases between. The CDR3 runs to 14 residues. The germline V gene encodes CDR1 SGHRS and CDR2 YFSETQ. In nucleotides, the CDR3 is TGCGCCAGCAGCTTAAAAGGGTCGGCCTACGAGCAGTACTTC. Encoded protein: CASSLKGSAYEQYF.

This rearrangement joins TRBV2 to TRBJ1-3; D gene ambiguous. There are 14 residues in the CDR3. The V gene's germline CDR1 is SNHLY and CDR2 FYNNEI. The V end was cut by 2 bases, the J end by 0 bases, with 5 bases between. CDR3 bases: TGTGCCAGCAGTGAACGGTTCTCTGGAAACACCATATATTTT. This gives the protein CASSERFSGNTIYF.

With respect to this clone: An end of the junction differs from the germline gene, which may be a read error. V gene TRBV6-5 combines with J gene TRBJ2-7; D could derive from TRBD1 or TRBD2 (5 bases each). From germline, CDR1 is MNHEY and CDR2 SVGAGI. The CDR3 contains 12 residues. This CDR3 is CANRGPAYEQYF. CDR3 DNA sequence: TGCGCTAATCGGGGCCCCGCCTACGAGCAGTACTTC.

This chain connects TRBV2 to TRBJ2-1; D gene unclear. The CDR3 is 14 residues long. Germline lookup yields CDR1 SNHLY and CDR2 FYNNEI. The ends were cut back, 4 bases at V and 3 bases at J, with 10 bases in the middle. The CDR3 loop reads CASSATDGYNEQFF. In DNA, the CDR3 is TGTGCCAGCAGTGCCACGGACGGCTACAATGAGCAGTTCTTC.

This chain connects TRBV24-1 to TRBJ2-1, with D hard to call. The V gene lost 0 bases and the J gene lost 5 bases, with 10 bases spanning the gap. CDR1 KGHDR and CDR2 SFDVKD come from the germline V gene. This CDR3 spans 15 amino acids. CDR3 nucleotide sequence: TGTGCCACCAGTGATTTGAGGCTCCAGCACAATGAGCAGTTCTTC. Translating gives CATSDLRLQHNEQFF.

The CDR3 DNA reads TGTGCCTGGAGTACAACAGGGCGGACCACAGATACGCAGTATTTT. Its translation: CAWSTTGRTTDTQYF. The genes are TRBV30 and TRBJ2-3; a possible D gene is TRBD1 (6 bases). V lost 2 bases to trimming and J lost 2 bases, with 14 bases between them. The CDR3 totals 15 residues. CDR1 GTSNPN and CDR2 SVGIG come from the germline V gene (reference sequence).

This clone was seen just once. The chain carries TRBV18 and TRBJ2-7, with TRBD1 identical over 7 bases. V gave up 3 bases and J gave up 1 base; unmatched junction bases: 6. The CDR3 covers 15 residues. Per the germline V gene, CDR1 is KGHSH and CDR2 is LQKENI. CDR3 sequence: CASSPNRGPSYEQYF. The DNA for the CDR3 is TGTGCCAGCTCACCCAACAGGGGCCCTTCCTACGAGCAGTACTTC.

The rearrangement links TRBV5-6 to TRBJ2-1, with D tentatively TRBD1 (5 bases). The ends were cut back, 4 bases at V and 4 bases at J, with 9 bases in the middle. This CDR3 is 13 amino acids long. CDR1 is SGHDT, CDR2 YYEEEE, per germline. CDR3 residues: CASSLRTYNEQFF. The CDR3 DNA reads as TGTGCCAGCAGCCTGAGGACATACAATGAGCAGTTCTTC.

This clone appeared once. This chain uses TRBV6-6 with TRBJ1-2; 9 bases are a match to TRBD1. In germline, CDR1 is MNHNY, CDR2 SVGAGI (reference sequence). V lost 4 bases to trimming and J lost 7 bases; unmatched junction nucleotides: 4. The CDR3 length is 13 residues. CDR3: CASSLGQGLGYTF. CDR3 nucleotide sequence: TGTGCCAGCAGTTTAGGACAGGGGCTTGGCTACACCTTC.

The chain is built from TRBV7-9 and TRBJ1-3; unclear D gene. V was cut by 5 bases and J by 6 bases, with 11 bases left in between. The germline V gene encodes CDR1 SEHNR and CDR2 FQNEAQ (reference sequence). CDR3 size: 13 residues. The CDR3: CASSLLGENTIYF. CDR3 coding DNA: TGTGCCAGCAGCCTCTTGGGCGAAAACACCATATATTTT.

V and J are TRBV20-1 and TRBJ1-1; D gene ambiguous. The CDR3 runs 11 residues. Germline assignment: CDR1 DFQATT and CDR2 SNEGSKA (reference sequence). Trimming left V 7 bases short and J 0 bases short, with 6 bases between. The CDR3 sequence is CSVDLNTEAFF. Written as DNA, the CDR3 is TGCAGTGTAGACTTGAACACTGAAGCTTTCTTT.

V gene TRBV5-1 combines with J gene TRBJ2-1; no definite D call. V lost 2 bases, J lost 6 bases, and 12 bases lay in between. In germline, CDR1 is SGHRS, CDR2 YFSETQ. The CDR3 is 14 amino acids. The CDR3 here is CASSFSGSPNEQFF. CDR3 DNA: TGCGCCAGCAGCTTCTCTGGCTCTCCCAATGAGCAGTTCTTC.

The V call is TRBV25-1, the J call TRBJ2-1, with 9 bases that match TRBD2. The CDR3 has 14 residues. Germline V lookup: CDR1 MGHDK, CDR2 SYGVNS. Losses at the gene ends were 8 bases for V and 7 bases for J; bases not matched to a gene: 9. The CDR3 region has the DNA TGTGCCAGCGGCATAGCGGGAGTCTGGAATGAGCAGTTCTTC. Its translation: CASGIAGVWNEQFF.